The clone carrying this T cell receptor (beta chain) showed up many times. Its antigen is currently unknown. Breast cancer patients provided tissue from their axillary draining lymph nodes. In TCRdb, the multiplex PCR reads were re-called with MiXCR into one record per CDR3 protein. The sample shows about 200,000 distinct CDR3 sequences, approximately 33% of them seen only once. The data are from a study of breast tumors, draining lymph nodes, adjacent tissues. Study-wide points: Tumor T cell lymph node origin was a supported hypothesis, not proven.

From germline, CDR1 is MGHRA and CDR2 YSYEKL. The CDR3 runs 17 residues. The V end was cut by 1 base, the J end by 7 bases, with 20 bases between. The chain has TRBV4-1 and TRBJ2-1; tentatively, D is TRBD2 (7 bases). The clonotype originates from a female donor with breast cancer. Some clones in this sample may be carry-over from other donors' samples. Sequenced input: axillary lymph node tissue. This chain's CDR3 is CASSQGSIARGGNEQFF. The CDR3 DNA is TGCGCCAGCAGCCAAGGCTCCATAGCCAGGGGAGGGAATGAGCAGTTCTTC.